These T cell receptor beta chains were read from a single sample in a study of shared clonotypes between healthy human individuals. The protocol was immunoSEQ multiplex PCR, while the TCRdb copy is restricted to in-frame clones and leaves out a portion. The sample lists a few million clones; 85% to 95% were seen once. The sequencing input was naive CD8+ T cells from PBMCs. The source of these receptors is a man in his late teens or twenties in good health. Some clones in this sample may be carry-over from other donors' samples. Both conserved end residues are part of each CDR3. D genes are given only for firm matches. Only some rows state a clone size, as once, few, many or a class for expanded clones.

v_gene	d_gene	j_gene	abundance	CDR3aa	CDR3nt
TRBV5-5	.	TRBJ2-1	.	CASSGGGRRIDEQFF	TGTGCCAGCAGCGGCGGCGGGCGAAGGATCGATGAGCAGTTCTTC
TRBV7-9	.	TRBJ2-7	.	CASSSGLTPREQYF	TGTGCCAGCAGCTCCGGACTTACACCCCGCGAGCAGTACTTC
TRBV4-2	.	TRBJ2-7	.	CASSQDAAVPILREQYF	TGTGCCAGCAGCCAAGATGCAGCCGTTCCGATCCTACGGGAGCAGTACTTC
TRBV7-8	.	TRBJ2-3	.	CASSFSGWRGSTDTQYF	TGTGCCAGCAGCTTTTCGGGTTGGCGGGGAAGCACAGATACGCAGTATTTT
TRBV9	.	TRBJ1-2	.	CASSPGQTHYGYTF	TGTGCCAGCAGCCCAGGCCAAACCCACTATGGCTACACCTTC
TRBV7-8	TRBD2	TRBJ2-1	.	CASSLVQGREAYNEQFF	TGTGCCAGCAGCTTAGTTCAGGGGCGGGAGGCCTACAATGAGCAGTTCTTC
TRBV4-1	.	TRBJ1-1	.	CASSQDVRGEAFF	TGCGCCAGCAGCCAAGATGTGCGGGGTGAAGCTTTCTTT
TRBV7-9	.	TRBJ1-1	.	CASSPAMGGTEAFF	TGTGCCAGCAGCCCCGCGATGGGGGGCACTGAAGCTTTCTTT
TRBV4-1	TRBD1	TRBJ2-7	.	CASSHPGGSYEQYF	TGCGCCAGCAGCCACCCAGGGGGATCCTACGAGCAGTACTTC
TRBV28	TRBD1	TRBJ2-7	.	CASSRGQGRLEQYF	TGTGCCAGCAGCCGGGGACAGGGGCGGCTCGAGCAGTACTTC
TRBV9	.	TRBJ2-7	.	CASSVGAREGYEQYF	TGTGCCAGCAGCGTAGGGGCCAGGGAAGGTTACGAGCAGTACTTC
TRBV28	.	TRBJ2-6	.	CASTKVSGANVLTF	TGTGCCAGCACCAAGGTTTCTGGGGCCAACGTCCTGACTTTC
TRBV5-4	.	TRBJ2-3	once	CASSLGQTNADTQYF	TGTGCCAGCAGCTTGGGACAGACTAACGCAGATACGCAGTATTTT
TRBV29-1	.	TRBJ1-2	.	CSATGHNNYGYTF	TGCAGCGCTACAGGGCACAACAACTATGGCTACACCTTC
TRBV27	.	TRBJ1-3	.	CASSLAAVGNTIYF	TGTGCCAGCAGTTTAGCGGCAGTCGGAAACACCATATATTTT
TRBV6-5	.	TRBJ2-1	.	CASSYSKSIDEQFF	TGTGCCAGCAGTTACTCGAAGTCCATCGATGAGCAGTTCTTC
TRBV14	TRBD1	TRBJ2-3	once	CASSLRGPGYTDTQYF	TGTGCCAGCAGCCTAAGGGGGCCCGGCTACACAGATACGCAGTATTTT
TRBV9	.	TRBJ1-2	few	CASSVATAPNYGYTF	TGTGCCAGCAGCGTAGCGACCGCGCCTAACTATGGCTACACCTTC
TRBV11-2	.	TRBJ1-2	.	CASSSLEAGAEGYTF	TGTGCCAGCAGCTCCCTGGAGGCAGGGGCGGAGGGCTACACCTTC
TRBV7-9	.	TRBJ2-3	.	CASSFGRSTDTQYF	TGTGCCAGCAGCTTTGGGAGGAGCACAGATACGCAGTATTTT
TRBV16	.	TRBJ1-1	.	CASSQSRGGTEAFF	TGTGCCAGCAGCCAATCGCGCGGGGGCACTGAAGCTTTCTTT
TRBV7-8	.	TRBJ2-3	once	CASWGAAETDTQYF	TGTGCCAGCTGGGGGGCAGCGGAAACAGATACGCAGTATTTT
TRBV9	.	TRBJ1-3	.	CASSAAGGSGNTIYF	TGTGCCAGCAGCGCGGCCGGGGGGAGTGGAAACACCATATATTTT
TRBV9	TRBD1	TRBJ2-3	.	CASSDRDRGRDTQYF	TGTGCCAGCAGCGACCGGGACAGGGGTAGGGATACGCAGTATTTT
TRBV4-2	TRBD1	TRBJ2-7	.	CASRDRQGLNEQYF	TGTGCCAGCCGCGATAGACAGGGATTGAACGAGCAGTACTTC
TRBV7-2	.	TRBJ1-2	.	CASSQRGAVYGYTF	TGTGCCAGCAGCCAGAGGGGGGCAGTCTATGGCTACACCTTC
TRBV7-9	.	TRBJ1-2	.	CASSLGPQGPNYGYTF	TGTGCCAGCAGCTTAGGTCCCCAGGGCCCTAACTATGGCTACACCTTC
TRBV15	.	TRBJ1-5	.	CATGPQGAQPQHF	TGTGCCACCGGCCCCCAGGGTGCTCAGCCCCAGCATTTT
TRBV13	TRBD1	TRBJ1-4	.	CASSRRDRGLVGLFF	TGTGCCAGCAGCCGCCGGGACAGGGGGCTGGTAGGGCTGTTTTTT
TRBV7-3	.	TRBJ2-7	.	CASSQVSYEQYF	TGTGCCAGCAGCCAAGTTTCCTACGAGCAGTACTTC
TRBV27	.	TRBJ2-1	.	CASGWGGPNEQFF	TGTGCCAGCGGGTGGGGCGGCCCCAATGAGCAGTTCTTC
TRBV28	.	TRBJ2-1	.	CASSDRLLRDEQFF	TGTGCCAGCAGTGACAGGTTACTGCGCGATGAGCAGTTCTTC
TRBV18	TRBD1	TRBJ2-7	.	CASSTPGQGYEQYF	TGTGCCAGCTCAACTCCGGGACAGGGCTACGAGCAGTACTTC
TRBV29-1	.	TRBJ1-1	.	CSVEDVRTEAFF	TGCAGCGTTGAAGACGTGAGGACTGAAGCTTTCTTT
TRBV15	.	TRBJ2-1	.	CATSSSQGRVDNEQFF	TGTGCCACCAGCAGTTCCCAGGGCAGGGTTGACAATGAGCAGTTCTTC
TRBV10-3	.	TRBJ2-1	.	CAISREGYYNEQFF	TGTGCCATCAGCCGGGAAGGATACTACAATGAGCAGTTCTTC
TRBV29-1	.	TRBJ2-7	.	CSVAGTELLYEQYF	TGCAGCGTCGCCGGGACCGAGCTCCTTTACGAGCAGTACTTC
TRBV7-9	TRBD2	TRBJ2-2	few	CASSGTSGRADTGELFF	TGTGCCAGCAGCGGGACTAGCGGGAGGGCGGACACCGGGGAGCTGTTTTTT
TRBV4-2	.	TRBJ2-1	.	CASSQESKYNEQFF	TGTGCCAGCAGCCAAGAGTCTAAATACAATGAGCAGTTCTTC
TRBV9	.	TRBJ1-2	.	CASSVVGSNYGYTF	TGTGCCAGCAGCGTAGTAGGATCTAACTATGGCTACACCTTC
TRBV7-3	TRBD1	TRBJ2-7	once	CASSLDREHEQYF	TGTGCCAGCAGCTTGGACAGGGAACACGAGCAGTACTTC
TRBV27	.	TRBJ2-1	once	CASTGWDSGEQFF	TGTGCCAGCACCGGGTGGGATTCGGGTGAGCAGTTCTTC
TRBV27	TRBD2	TRBJ2-1	.	CASSTLRSGSAYNEQFF	TGTGCCAGCAGTACCCTTCGGAGCGGGAGTGCATACAATGAGCAGTTCTTC
TRBV7-9	.	TRBJ2-1	once	CASSLVIEGNEQFF	TGTGCCAGCAGCTTAGTAATAGAAGGGAATGAGCAGTTCTTC
TRBV28	TRBD2	TRBJ2-1	.	CASSLWLAGGNEQFF	TGTGCCAGCAGTTTATGGCTAGCGGGGGGCAATGAGCAGTTCTTC
TRBV9	TRBD1	TRBJ1-2	.	CASSLGQDRYGYTF	TGTGCCAGCAGCCTAGGACAGGACCGCTATGGCTACACCTTC
TRBV7-9	TRBD1	TRBJ1-4	.	CASSLSQGTADATNEKLFF	TGTGCCAGCAGCTTATCCCAAGGGACAGCAGATGCAACTAATGAAAAACTGTTTTTT
TRBV27	TRBD1	TRBJ1-4	.	CASSSGPGTGNEKLFF	TGTGCCAGCAGTTCAGGACCCGGGACAGGGAATGAAAAACTGTTTTTT
TRBV19	.	TRBJ2-5	once	CASSVKVHRKETQYF	TGTGCCAGTAGTGTTAAGGTCCACAGAAAAGAGACCCAGTACTTC
TRBV7-9	.	TRBJ1-5	few	CATVDGGNQPQHF	TGTGCCACCGTAGATGGGGGCAATCAGCCCCAGCATTTT
TRBV5-1	.	TRBJ1-6	.	CASSSKPSSPLHF	TGCGCCAGCAGCTCCAAACCCAGTTCACCCCTCCACTTT
TRBV13	TRBD2	TRBJ2-5	.	CASSPPGGVQETQYF	TGTGCCAGCAGCCCCCCGGGGGGGGTCCAAGAGACCCAGTACTTC